This TCR beta chain was sequenced for a study of T-cell memory formation after mild COVID-19 (dated by TCRdb to about 2021). In the study overall: TCR sequence clusters from the two donors were found to be largely donor specific. T-cell clones expanding and contracting after mild COVID-19 in two donors were tracked by longitudinal TCRalpha and TCRbeta repertoire sequencing. Two young, previously healthy adult volunteers made up the cohort, one male and one female.

The instrument given in TCRdb is Illumina NovaSeq 6000. cDNA libraries for TCRalpha and TCRbeta were prepared by 5'RACE using constant-segment primers, with sample barcodes and unique molecular identifiers added. Trizol reagent was used to extract RNA from every sample. Library amplification was performed in two PCR steps, and a second sample barcode and Illumina TruSeq adapters were introduced in the second step. Sequencing of the libraries was done on an Illumina NovaSeq, producing 2 x 150 bp paired-end reads. Processing in the source paper ran as follows. The reads were demultiplexed and collapsed into UMI-guided consensus sequences using migec v1.2.7. Using mixcr v2.1.11, UMI consensuses were aligned to TRA and TRB V and J templates and then assembled into clonotypes. A clonotype was counted as expanded or contracted only when both edgeR and NoisET called the clonotype significant, with the noise models trained on biological replicates. For edgeR calls, the cutoffs were a false discovery rate-adjusted p below 0.01 and a log2 fold-change threshold of 1. As an exploratory analysis of dynamics, PCA with hierarchical clustering was applied to max-normalized trajectories of the 1000 most abundant clonotypes. Each responding clone was given a CD4 or CD8 phenotype based on the CD4+ and CD8+ repertoires, which had been sequenced separately. TCRdb handled the public reads itself, with Q25 trimming in fastp and clone calling in MiXCR, and kept productive beta chains. Each entry is one CDR3 protein sequence, shown with its most common DNA and genes. The V and J calls follow TCRdb's processing rather than the paper's. The sample records under 300,000 distinct CDR3 sequences, about 17% of which are singletons. Around 3.7% of the sample is taken by the ten largest.

V trim: 3 bases; J trim: 3 bases; unmatched bases: 7. The CDR3 measures 15 amino acids from cysteine to phenylalanine. Only the CDR3 portion is preserved as DNA: 45 bases, with reading frame beginning at the first base. From the germline V gene (reference sequence), CDR1 is LGHDT and CDR2 is YNNKEL. Comment on this clonotype: The specificity of this receptor is unknown. The sample holds no much larger clone one base away, and base qualities are not on file.

Ficoll-Paque density gradient centrifugation was used to isolate PBMCs. Overall results and qualifications from the work: The study covered only two mild cases, and larger cohorts including severe cases with pre-infection samples were considered necessary. Balanced CD4/CD8 phenotypes were observed for clones contracting from day 15 to 85, whereas a bias towards CD4+ was observed for a second wave of clones expanding from day 15 to 37. The detection of some responding clones in pre-infection memory suggests that pre-existing cross-reactive memory T cells joined the SARS-CoV-2 response. SARS-CoV-2 specificity was not confirmed for the second-wave clones peaking on day 37. Contracting CD4+ clones were located mainly in the CM and EM memory subsets, whereas CD8+ clones were found to be enriched in EMRA.

The chain was built from TRBV3-1 and TRBJ2-7; TRBD1 matches 8 bases in the middle. The sequence came from a man younger than 35 who had mild COVID-19 (a few samples of this study predate the infection). The sample titles of this study are shuffled in the database, so cell type and time point are left out; the donor was told from shared clones. Sequenced input: PBMCs or a T cell subset sorted from them (not recorded which). The sequenced DNA is TGTGCCAGCAGCCAGTTCACAGGGGGGCTCTACGAGCAGTACTTC. Translated, this is CASSQFTGGLYEQYF.